Only a few counts were recorded for the clone carrying this T cell receptor (beta chain). Using its own MiXCR run on the 5' RACE reads, TCRdb lists one record per CDR3 protein. The sample carries approximately 250,000 distinct CDR3 sequences, 16% recorded once. The data originate from a study of T-cell memory formation after mild COVID-19. Germline V gives CDR1 SGHAT, CDR2 FQNNGV. The V segment lost 4 bases and the J segment 4 bases; nucleotides outside the gene matches: 21. This CDR3 region has 20 residues. This TCR was sampled from a man aged 18 to 30 who had mild COVID-19 (a few samples of this study predate the infection). Cell type and time point are not known. J is TRBJ2-3 and V is TRBV11-2; TRBD1 matches at 9 bases. The sequenced material came from PBMCs or a T cell subset sorted from them (not recorded which). This CDR3 is CASSYPWDRVKVSNPDTQYF. The DNA for the CDR3 is TGTGCCAGCAGCTACCCCTGGGACAGGGTGAAAGTCTCTAATCCAGATACGCAGTATTTT.